Listed here are 13 T cell receptor beta chains from one sample, sequenced in a study of regulatory T cells in long-lasting Graves disease. Time point meaning: newly diagnosed GD, antithyroid drugs for less than 3 months. Construction of the TCR library relied on RNA isolated from PBMCs. Both iRepertoire HTBI primers and Arm-PCR of CDR3 regions were used to build the TCR beta libraries. One entry per CDR3 protein, called by TCRdb with MiXCR from the multiplex PCR reads. The sample shows about 240,000 distinct CDR3 sequences, around 20% of them seen only once. Sequences were derived from peripheral blood mononuclear cells (PBMCs), sampled at new diagnosis, from a patient treated with antithyroid drugs. Every receptor here comes from a female donor with Graves disease.

This clonotype has at least ten counts. V is TRBV30 and J is TRBJ1-5, with D tentatively TRBD1 (5 bases). V was pared by 1 base and J by 0 bases, with 7 bases between. This CDR3 has 14 residues. Germline values: CDR1 GTSNPN, CDR2 SVGIG (reference sequence). CDR3 in amino acids: CAWSGGVSNQPQHF. Here the CDR3 DNA reads TGTGCCTGGAGTGGGGGGGTTAGCAATCAGCCCCAGCATTTT.

The chain combines TRBV15 with TRBJ1-4; D gene unclear. The CDR3 has 15 amino acids. Per the germline V gene, CDR1 is LNHNV and CDR2 is YYDKDF (reference sequence). V was trimmed by 3 bases and J by 4 bases, leaving 12 bases between them. CDR3 sequence: CATSSPPGGNEKLFF. The CDR3 DNA sequence: TGTGCCACCAGCAGCCCCCCGGGAGGTAATGAAAAACTGTTTTTT.

In regard to this clonotype: A single base separates this from a much larger clone, so it may be a read error. The chain links TRBV2 to TRBJ2-2, with D perhaps matching TRBD1 (7 bases). From germline, CDR1 is SNHLY and CDR2 FYNNEI. Trimming removed 7 bases from V and 6 bases from J, with 15 bases in between. The CDR3 is 14 amino acids. Here the CDR3 DNA reads TGTGCCAGCAAGGAGGGGGCCGGGTCCGGGGAGCTGTTTTTT. Protein product: CASKEGAGSGELFF.

This clonotype was observed at least ten times. J is TRBJ1-4 and V is TRBV27, with a tentative D call TRBD1 (5 bases). Germline V gene lookup returns CDR1 MNHEY and CDR2 SMNVEV (reference sequence). V dropped 10 bases and J dropped 7 bases, with 16 bases sitting between them. The length of the CDR3 is 13 residues. CDR3 in DNA: TGTGCCACCGCCGGGGGGGATAGTGAAAAACTGTTTTTT. This gives the protein CATAGGDSEKLFF. Full variable domain (missing parts from reference TRBV27 and TRBJ1-4): EAQVTQNPRYLITVTGKKLTVTCSQNMNHEYMSWYRQDPGLGLRQIYYSMNVEVTDKGDVPEGYKVSRKEKRNFPLILESPSPNQTSLYFCATAGGDSEKLFFGSGTQLSVL.

This clonotype showed up many times. V and J are TRBV12-3 or TRBV12-4 and TRBJ1-1; 9 nucleotides match TRBD1. The J segment lost 1 base and the V segment lost 7 bases, leaving 4 bases of the junction unmatched. The CDR3 spans 14 residues. The CDR3 DNA reads TGTGCCAGCACCCCGGGACAGGGGAACACTGAAGCTTTCTTT. Translation: CASTPGQGNTEAFF.

This clonotype has only a few counts. The chain has TRBV9 and TRBJ2-1, with D possibly matching TRBD1 (6 bases). The CDR3 is 15 amino acids. The V and J ends lost 4 bases and 7 bases respectively, with 18 bases between them. Germline V CDR1 and CDR2: SGDLS, YYNGEE. The CDR3 DNA sequence: TGTGCCAGCAGCCCTTTGGGACAAATGAGGAATGAGCAGTTCTTC. This gives the protein CASSPLGQMRNEQFF.

Note on this clonotype: A much bigger clone sits one base away, suggesting this may be a read error. The V gene is TRBV28, the J gene TRBJ1-6, with D maybe TRBD1 (6 bases). Germline V gene lookup returns CDR1 MDHEN and CDR2 SYDVKM. The CDR3 is 15 amino acids. This chain's CDR3 is CASGLGGAWNSPLHF. The CDR3 DNA reads TGTGCCAGCGGTTTGGGGGGGGCTTGGAATTCACCCCTCCACTTT.

This rearrangement joins TRBV20-1 to TRBJ2-5; 7 positions match TRBD1. Germline V gives CDR1 DFQATT, CDR2 SNEGSKA (reference sequence). Unmatched junction bases numbered 11, after V lost 7 bases and J lost 3 bases. The CDR3 sequence is 14 residues long. The CDR3 nucleotides are TGCAGTGGGCGTGGGACAGAACTAAAAGAGACCCAGTACTTC. Its translation: CSGRGTELKETQYF.

About this clonotype itself: This clone may be a read error of a much larger clone one base away. Since no conserved phenylalanine or tryptophan closes the CDR3, a read error is the likely cause. This sequence joins TRBV6-2 or TRBV6-3 and TRBJ1-1, with D maybe TRBD1 (6 bases). This CDR3 contains 11 residues. The ends were cut back, 6 bases at V and 10 bases at J, with 12 bases in the middle. Germline CDR1 MNHEY, CDR2 SVGEGT. CDR3 region: CASRDRSAAFL. The CDR3 DNA reads TGTGCCAGCAGAGACAGGTCCGCAGCTTTCCTT.

This clonotype was seen ten or more times. This sequence joins TRBV19 and TRBJ1-5; tentative D call: TRBD1 (6 bases). Germline CDR1 is LNHDA and CDR2 is SQIVND (reference sequence). Trimming took off 6 bases at V and 7 bases at J, with 16 bases between the two ends. This CDR3 has 14 amino acids. The CDR3 DNA reads as TGTGCCAGTAGCCAGTTACAGGGAAGGCAGCCCCAGCATTTT. Encoded protein: CASSQLQGRQPQHF.

As to this clonotype: A far larger clone lies a single base away; this is likely a read error. The V gene is TRBV12-3 or TRBV12-4, the J gene TRBJ2-1; D unresolved. The DNA end lines up better with TRBJ2-5; the J call may be wrong. This CDR3 has 15 residues. CDR3 nucleotides: TGTGCCAGCAGCAAAGAGGCGTACAGCCAAGAGGCCCAGTACTTC. This translates into CASSKEAYSQEAQYF.

The sample holds many counts of this clonotype. This rearrangement joins TRBV7-8 to TRBJ2-1; D gene unclear. The germline gives CDR1 SGHVS, CDR2 FQNEAQ. Trimming took 4 bases from V and 8 from J, leaving 15 bases between them. The CDR3 has 14 amino acids. The DNA of the CDR3 is TGTGCCAGCAGCTACCAAAACCCAAGAGATGAGCAGTTCTTC. It codes for CASSYQNPRDEQFF.

The chain couples TRBV7-2 to TRBJ1-1; D ambiguous. Germline V lookup: CDR1 SGHTA, CDR2 FQGNSA. Trimming cost V 5 bases and J 4 bases, with 11 bases left between them. CDR3 length: 13 residues. CDR3 nucleotide sequence: TGTGCCAGCAGCCGCATATTGTTCACTGAAGCTTTCTTT. Protein sequence: CASSRILFTEAFF.